The rows below give T cell receptor beta chains drawn from one sample of a study of blood T cell repertoires in COVID-19. TCRdb keeps only in-frame clones here, not all; method: immunoSEQ multiplex PCR. The sample includes around 46,000 clones, approximately 88% of them seen just once. Sequenced material: peripheral blood. The receptors come from a man in his 70s with acute or convalescent COVID-19. CDR3s include the opening cysteine and the closing phenylalanine or tryptophan. A D gene is named only where the DNA matches it firmly. Rows give clone size only sometimes, using once, few, many, or a class for an expanded clone.

clone_size: -
v_call: TRBV19
j_call: TRBJ2-3
d_call: TRBD2
cdr3_aa: CASSIGPWGGRTADTQYF
cdr3_nt: TGTGCCAGTAGTATAGGCCCGTGGGGCGGGAGAACGGCAGATACGCAGTATTTT

clone_size: -
v_call: TRBV30
j_call: TRBJ2-3
d_call: TRBD2
cdr3_aa: CALKRGLAVRGTDTQYF
cdr3_nt: TGTGCCTTGAAACGGGGACTAGCGGTGAGGGGGACAGATACGCAGTATTTT

clone_size: -
v_call: TRBV5-1
j_call: TRBJ1-1
d_call: -
cdr3_aa: CASSFAGQPYTEAFF
cdr3_nt: TGCGCCAGCAGCTTTGCAGGACAGCCCTACACTGAAGCTTTCTTT

clone_size: -
v_call: TRBV6-2/TRBV6-3
j_call: TRBJ2-7
d_call: -
cdr3_aa: CASSYSTLNEQYF
cdr3_nt: TGTGCCAGCAGTTACTCGACTCTTAACGAGCAGTACTTC

clone_size: -
v_call: TRBV2
j_call: TRBJ2-7
d_call: -
cdr3_aa: CASRGTPRQYF
cdr3_nt: TGTGCCAGCAGGGGGACTCCCCGTCAGTACTTC

clone_size: few
v_call: TRBV28
j_call: TRBJ1-5
d_call: TRBD1
cdr3_aa: CASTGQDGQPQHF
cdr3_nt: TGTGCCAGCACGGGACAGGATGGTCAGCCCCAGCATTTT

clone_size: -
v_call: TRBV5-6
j_call: TRBJ1-4
d_call: -
cdr3_aa: CASSLVSGLQLFF
cdr3_nt: TGTGCCAGCAGCTTGGTCTCAGGATTGCAACTGTTTTTT

clone_size: -
v_call: TRBV27
j_call: TRBJ1-5
d_call: -
cdr3_aa: CASSLHRSNQPQHF
cdr3_nt: TGTGCCAGCAGTTTACATCGGAGCAATCAGCCCCAGCATTTT

clone_size: once
v_call: TRBV28
j_call: TRBJ1-1
d_call: TRBD1
cdr3_aa: CASTTGVRTEAFF
cdr3_nt: TGTGCCAGCACCACAGGGGTCCGCACTGAAGCTTTCTTT

clone_size: -
v_call: TRBV12-3/TRBV12-4
j_call: TRBJ2-1
d_call: -
cdr3_aa: CASSLVGEQFF
cdr3_nt: TGTGCCAGCAGTTTAGTCGGTGAGCAGTTCTTC

clone_size: -
v_call: TRBV29-1
j_call: TRBJ2-7
d_call: -
cdr3_aa: CSGGGHPYEQYF
cdr3_nt: TGCAGCGGAGGGGGACATCCCTACGAGCAGTACTTC

clone_size: -
v_call: TRBV7-9
j_call: TRBJ1-2
d_call: -
cdr3_aa: CASSLVFGGHGYTF
cdr3_nt: TGTGCCAGCAGCTTAGTGTTCGGGGGACATGGCTACACCTTC

clone_size: few
v_call: TRBV19
j_call: TRBJ2-1
d_call: TRBD2
cdr3_aa: CASSKTSDEQFF
cdr3_nt: TGTGCCAGTAGTAAGACTAGCGATGAGCAGTTCTTC

clone_size: -
v_call: TRBV30
j_call: TRBJ2-7
d_call: TRBD2
cdr3_aa: CAFIPSGSYEQYF
cdr3_nt: TGTGCCTTTATCCCTAGCGGGAGCTACGAGCAGTACTTC

clone_size: -
v_call: TRBV4-2
j_call: TRBJ2-3
d_call: TRBD2
cdr3_aa: CASSQGTSGSTDTQYF
cdr3_nt: TGTGCCAGCAGCCAAGGGACTAGCGGGAGCACAGATACGCAGTATTTT